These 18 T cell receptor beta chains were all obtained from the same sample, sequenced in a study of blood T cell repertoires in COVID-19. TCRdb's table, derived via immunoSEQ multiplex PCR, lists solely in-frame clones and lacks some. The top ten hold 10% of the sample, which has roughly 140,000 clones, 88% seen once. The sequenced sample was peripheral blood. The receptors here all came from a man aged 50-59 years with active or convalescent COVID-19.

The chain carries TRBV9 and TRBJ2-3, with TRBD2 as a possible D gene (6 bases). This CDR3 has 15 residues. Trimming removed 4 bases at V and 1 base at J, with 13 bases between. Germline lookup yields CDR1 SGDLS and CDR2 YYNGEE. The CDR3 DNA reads TGTGCCAGCAGCATCGACTGGGGGGGCACAGATACGCAGTATTTT. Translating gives CASSIDWGGTDTQYF.

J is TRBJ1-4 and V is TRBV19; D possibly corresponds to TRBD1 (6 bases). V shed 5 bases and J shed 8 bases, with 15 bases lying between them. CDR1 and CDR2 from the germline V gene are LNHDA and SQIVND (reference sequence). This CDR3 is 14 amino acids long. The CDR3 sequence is CASSWQGNGEKLFF. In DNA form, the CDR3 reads TGTGCCAGTAGTTGGCAGGGGAACGGCGAAAAACTGTTTTTT.

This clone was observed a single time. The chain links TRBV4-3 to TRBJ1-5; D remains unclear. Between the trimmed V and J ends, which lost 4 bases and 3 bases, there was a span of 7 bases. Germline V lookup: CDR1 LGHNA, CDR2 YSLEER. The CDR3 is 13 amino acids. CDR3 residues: CASSPSTNQPQHF. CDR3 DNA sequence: TGCGCCAGCAGCCCGAGTACCAATCAGCCCCAGCATTTT.

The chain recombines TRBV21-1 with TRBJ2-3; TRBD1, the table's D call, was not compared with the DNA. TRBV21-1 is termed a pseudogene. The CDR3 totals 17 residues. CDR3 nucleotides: TGTGCCAGCAGCAAAGAGGGGGTAGGCGGGCCCACAGATACGCAGTATTTT. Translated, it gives CASSKEGVGGPTDTQYF.

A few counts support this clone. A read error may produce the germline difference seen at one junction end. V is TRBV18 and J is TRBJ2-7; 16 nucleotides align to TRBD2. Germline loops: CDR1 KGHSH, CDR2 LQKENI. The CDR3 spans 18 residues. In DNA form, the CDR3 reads TGTGCCAGCTCACCCCTCGGGACTAGCGGGAGGGCCTCCGACGAGCAGTACTTC. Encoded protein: CASSPLGTSGRASDEQYF.

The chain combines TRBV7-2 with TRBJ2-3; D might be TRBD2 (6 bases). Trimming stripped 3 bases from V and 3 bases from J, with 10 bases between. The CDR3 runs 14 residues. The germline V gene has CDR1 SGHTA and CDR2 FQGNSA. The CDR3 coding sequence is TGTGCCAGCAGCTTTACGGGAGCAACAGATACGCAGTATTTT. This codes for CASSFTGATDTQYF.

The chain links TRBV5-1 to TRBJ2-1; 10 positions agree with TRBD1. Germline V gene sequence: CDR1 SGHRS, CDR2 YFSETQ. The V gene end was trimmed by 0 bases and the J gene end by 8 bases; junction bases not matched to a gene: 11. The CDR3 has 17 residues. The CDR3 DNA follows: TGCGCCAGCAGCTTGGTCTCCCCGGGACAGGGGACCCATGAGCAGTTCTTC. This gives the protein CASSLVSPGQGTHEQFF. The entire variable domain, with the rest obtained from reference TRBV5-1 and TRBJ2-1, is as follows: KAGVTQTPRYLIKTRGQQVTLSCSPISGHRSVSWYQQTPGQGLQFLFEYFSETQRNKGNFPGRFSGRQFSNSRSEMNVSTLELGDSALYLCASSLVSPGQGTHEQFFGPGTRLTVL.

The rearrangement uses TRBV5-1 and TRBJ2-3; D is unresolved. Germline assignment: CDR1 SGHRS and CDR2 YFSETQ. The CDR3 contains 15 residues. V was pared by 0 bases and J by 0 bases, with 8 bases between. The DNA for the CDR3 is TGCGCCAGCAGCTTGGAGGCGACTAGCACAGATACGCAGTATTTT. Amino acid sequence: CASSLEATSTDTQYF.

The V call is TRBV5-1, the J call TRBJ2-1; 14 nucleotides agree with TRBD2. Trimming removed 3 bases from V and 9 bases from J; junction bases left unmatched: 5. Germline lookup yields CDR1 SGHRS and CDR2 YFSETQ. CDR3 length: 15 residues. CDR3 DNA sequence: TGCGCCAGCAGCTCCCGACTAGCGGGAGGGTCTGAGCAGTTCTTC. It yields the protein CASSSRLAGGSEQFF.

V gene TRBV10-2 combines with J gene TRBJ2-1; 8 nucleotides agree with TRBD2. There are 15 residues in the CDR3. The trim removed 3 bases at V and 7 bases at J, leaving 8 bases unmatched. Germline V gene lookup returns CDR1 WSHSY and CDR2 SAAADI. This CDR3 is CASSDAGGTQNEQFF. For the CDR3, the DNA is TGCGCCAGCAGTGATGCGGGGGGCACGCAGAATGAGCAGTTCTTC.

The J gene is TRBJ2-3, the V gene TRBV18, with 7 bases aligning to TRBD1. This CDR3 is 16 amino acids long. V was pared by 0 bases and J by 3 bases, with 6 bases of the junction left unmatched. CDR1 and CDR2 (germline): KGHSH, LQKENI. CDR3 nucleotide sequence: TGTGCCAGCTCACCACCGAAGACAGGGATAACAGATACGCAGTATTTT. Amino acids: CASSPPKTGITDTQYF. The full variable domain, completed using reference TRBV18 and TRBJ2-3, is NAGVMQNPRHLVRRRGQEARLRCSPMKGHSHVYWYRQLPEEGLKFMVYLQKENIIDESGMPKERFSAEFPKEGPSILRIQQVVRGDSAAYFCASSPPKTGITDTQYFGPGTRLTVL.

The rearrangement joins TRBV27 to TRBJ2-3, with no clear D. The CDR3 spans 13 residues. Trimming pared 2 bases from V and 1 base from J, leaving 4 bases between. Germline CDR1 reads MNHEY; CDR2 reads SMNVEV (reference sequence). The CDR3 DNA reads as TGTGCCAGCAGTTTACGGGGCACAGATACGCAGTATTTT. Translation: CASSLRGTDTQYF.

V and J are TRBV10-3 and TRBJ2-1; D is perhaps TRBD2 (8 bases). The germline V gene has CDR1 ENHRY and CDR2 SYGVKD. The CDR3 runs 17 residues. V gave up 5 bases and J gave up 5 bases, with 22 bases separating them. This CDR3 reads CAISPHVGTAGDNEQFF. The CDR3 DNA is TGTGCCATCAGTCCACACGTCGGGACAGCGGGGGACAATGAGCAGTTCTTC.

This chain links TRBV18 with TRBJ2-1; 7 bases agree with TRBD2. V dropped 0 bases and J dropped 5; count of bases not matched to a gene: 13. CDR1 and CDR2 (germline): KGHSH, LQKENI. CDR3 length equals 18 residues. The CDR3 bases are TGTGCCAGCTCACCACCGACTAGCAAAATTGGAGACGACAATGAGCAGTTCTTC. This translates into CASSPPTSKIGDDNEQFF.

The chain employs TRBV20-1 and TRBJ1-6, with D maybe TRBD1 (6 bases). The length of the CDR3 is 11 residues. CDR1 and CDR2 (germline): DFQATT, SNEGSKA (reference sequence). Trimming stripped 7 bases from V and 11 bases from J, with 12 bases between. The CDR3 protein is CSVQGLTPLHF. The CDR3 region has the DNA TGCAGTGTACAGGGTCTAACACCCCTCCACTTT.

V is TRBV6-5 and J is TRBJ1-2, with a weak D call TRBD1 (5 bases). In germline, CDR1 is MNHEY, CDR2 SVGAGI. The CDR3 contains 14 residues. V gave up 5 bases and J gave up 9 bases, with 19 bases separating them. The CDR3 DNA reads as TGTGCCAGCAGTCCCTCCAGGGCCCCGGGTCGCTACACCTTC. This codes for CASSPSRAPGRYTF.

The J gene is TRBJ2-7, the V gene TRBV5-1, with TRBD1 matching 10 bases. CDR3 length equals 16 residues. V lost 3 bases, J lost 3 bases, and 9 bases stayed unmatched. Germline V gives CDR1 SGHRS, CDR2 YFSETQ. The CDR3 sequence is CASSSDSGTGVYEQYF. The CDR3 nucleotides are TGCGCCAGCAGCTCGGATTCCGGGACAGGGGTCTACGAGCAGTACTTC.

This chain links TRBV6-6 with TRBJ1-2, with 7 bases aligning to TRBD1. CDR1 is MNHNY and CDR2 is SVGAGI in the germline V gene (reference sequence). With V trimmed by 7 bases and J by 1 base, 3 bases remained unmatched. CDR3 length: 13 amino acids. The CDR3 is CASNQGGNYGYTF. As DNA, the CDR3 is TGTGCCAGCAACCAGGGGGGTAACTATGGCTACACCTTC.